A selection of T cell receptor beta chains follows, all from one sample in a study of human T cells and chemical hapten exposure. TCRdb redid the calling of the RACE reads with MiXCR, one entry per CDR3 protein. The data show about 85,000 distinct CDR3 sequences, approximately 10% seen once. This material consisted of whole blood, taken in connection with sensitization to the hapten diphenylcyclopropenone (DPC). Receptors were obtained from a man younger than 35 with alopecia areata. Some clones in this sample may be carry-over from other donors' samples. Each CDR3 is given with its conserved first and last residue. The D gene is left open where the match is weak. Only some rows state a clone size, as once, few, many or a class for expanded clones.

v_call	clone_size	cdr3_length	d_call	j_call	cdr3_nt	cdr3_aa
TRBV12-3/TRBV12-4	few	11	.	TRBJ2-2	TGTGCCAGCACCTTCCCCGGGGAGCTGTTTTTT	CASTFPGELFF
TRBV11-2	many	14	TRBD1	TRBJ1-2	TGTGCCAGCAGCACGGGTCGACAGGGAACGGGCTACACCTTC	CASSTGRQGTGYTF
TRBV7-3	.	13	.	TRBJ2-6	TGTGCCAGCAGCCCAAACGGGGCCAACGTCCTGACTTTC	CASSPNGANVLTF
TRBV7-8	many	20	.	TRBJ1-6	TGTGCCAGCAGCTTTGCACAGCTTATGTTGTCGAGCTCCTATAATTCACCCCTCCACTTT	CASSFAQLMLSSSYNSPLHF
TRBV11-2	few	15	.	TRBJ2-7	TGTGCCAGCAGCCTGGGACCGGAGGGGACCTACGAGCAGTACTTC	CASSLGPEGTYEQYF
TRBV10-2	.	15	.	TRBJ1-2	TGCGCCAGCAGTAGACCGGAGGATGGCTTCTATGGCTACACCTTC	CASSRPEDGFYGYTF
TRBV9	many	15	.	TRBJ2-3	TGTGCCAGCAGCGCCGGAATAGCGGATGGAGATACGCAGTATTTT	CASSAGIADGDTQYF
TRBV18	many	13	.	TRBJ1-2	TGTGCCAGCTCACCAGGGGAAACCTCTGGCTACACCTTC	CASSPGETSGYTF
TRBV5-1	.	15	TRBD2	TRBJ2-1	TGCGCCAGCAGCTTGGGACTAGCGGCGGTCAATGAGCAGTTCTTC	CASSLGLAAVNEQFF
TRBV7-2	.	13	.	TRBJ2-7	TGTGCCAGCAGCTCCCCTAGTCACTACGAGCAGTACTTC	CASSSPSHYEQYF
TRBV7-2	many	17	.	TRBJ2-1	TGTGCCAGCAGCTCGGTGTCCGGGACGGGCGCTTACAATGAGCAGTTCTTC	CASSSVSGTGAYNEQFF
TRBV18	many	17	.	TRBJ1-6	TGTGCCAGCTCACCTATCGCGTCGCGATCTGATAATTCACCCCTCCACTTT	CASSPIASRSDNSPLHF
TRBV7-2	many	15	.	TRBJ1-1	TGTGCCAGCAGTCAAAGGCAGCTCATGAACACTGAAGCTTTCTTT	CASSQRQLMNTEAFF
TRBV5-6	few	15	.	TRBJ1-5	TGTGCCAGCAGCTTGACGGGAGTTAGCAATCAGCCCCAGCATTTT	CASSLTGVSNQPQHF
TRBV7-3	many	17	TRBD2	TRBJ2-2	TGTGCCAGCAGCGTCGGACTAGCGGGAACAAACACCGGGGAGCTGTTTTTT	CASSVGLAGTNTGELFF
TRBV5-4	many	15	.	TRBJ1-1	TGTGCCAGCAGCGCTGGACCCGGGGCGAACACTGAAGCTTTCTTT	CASSAGPGANTEAFF
TRBV11-2	.	13	.	TRBJ2-1	TGTGCCAGCAGCTTAGCCTTGTACAATGAGCAGTTCTTC	CASSLALYNEQFF
TRBV7-2	.	12	.	TRBJ1-4	TGTGCCAGCAGCTTAGGGCCGGAAAAACTGTTTTTT	CASSLGPEKLFF
TRBV14	few	12	.	TRBJ2-1	TGTGCCAGCAGTCCCACAGGGAATGAGCAGTTCTTC	CASSPTGNEQFF
TRBV6-6	.	13	TRBD1	TRBJ1-2	TGTGCCAGCACCTTTGAGGGGGCTGGAGGCTACACCTTC	CASTFEGAGGYTF
TRBV20-1	.	13	.	TRBJ1-1	TGCAGTGCTAGAGATCGTCGGGTCAGTCCGGCTTTCTTT	CSARDRRVSPAFF
TRBV7-2	many	16	.	TRBJ1-3	TGTGCCAGCAGCTTAGCGCTCGGTGACTCTGGAAACACCATATATTTT	CASSLALGDSGNTIYF
TRBV4-3	.	16	.	TRBJ1-2	TGCGCCAGCAGCCACATACACAGGACAGACTACTATGGCTACACCTTC	CASSHIHRTDYYGYTF
TRBV7-2	.	13	.	TRBJ1-1	TGTGCCAGCAGCTCCAGGGAGAACACTGAAGCTTTCTTT	CASSSRENTEAFF
TRBV12-3/TRBV12-4	few	14	.	TRBJ1-5	TGTGCCAGCGGCATCCAGGGCAGCAATCAGCCCCAGCATTTT	CASGIQGSNQPQHF
TRBV12-3/TRBV12-4	few	15	.	TRBJ2-5	TGTGCCAGCAGTTTATCCTGGACTAACCAAGAGACCCAGTACTTC	CASSLSWTNQETQYF
TRBV4-3	many	16	.	TRBJ1-3	TGCGCCAGCAGCCAAGATTGGGGAGGCAGCGGAAACACCATATATTTT	CASSQDWGGSGNTIYF
TRBV20-1	.	17	.	TRBJ1-5	TGCAGTGCTCATGGACCGCTGTTCCTCGTTAGCAATCAGCCCCAGCATTTT	CSAHGPLFLVSNQPQHF